The next 10 T cell receptor beta chains were all read from a single sample in a study of cytomegalovirus exposure and HLA in healthy donors. PCR employed 60 Vbeta and 13 Jbeta primers. The table came from immunoSEQ multiplex PCR; TCRdb's copy has only in-frame clones and leaves some out. The top ten hold over 0.3% of the sample, which has 250,000 to 350,000 clones, 80% seen once. The sample consisted of PBMCs. The receptors were sampled from a girl aged 2-10 years in good health and CMV-seronegative.

The rearrangement uses TRBV2 and TRBJ1-5; TRBD1 matches 12 bases. CDR1 is SNHLY and CDR2 is FYNNEI in the germline V gene. This CDR3 contains 17 residues. V gave up 6 bases and J gave up 6 bases; unmatched junction bases: 12. The CDR3 loop is CASRERVGTGGLQPQHF. The CDR3, as DNA: TGTGCCAGCAGGGAAAGGGTAGGGACAGGGGGCCTTCAGCCCCAGCATTTT.

The J gene is TRBJ2-1, the V gene TRBV5-1; 9 bases are a match to TRBD2. Germline CDR1 is SGHRS and CDR2 is YFSETQ. The CDR3 is made up of 16 amino acids. Losses at the gene ends were 2 bases for V and 4 bases for J; bases not matched to a gene: 7. The CDR3 nucleotides read TGCGCCAGCAGCTTCGCCGGGACTAGCCAATACAATGAGCAGTTCTTC. This translates into CASSFAGTSQYNEQFF.

This chain links TRBV28 with TRBJ1-1; TRBD1 might be the D (6 bases). Germline values: CDR1 MDHEN, CDR2 SYDVKM. Trimming took off 5 bases at V and 1 base at J, with 14 bases between the two ends. There are 15 residues in the CDR3. CDR3 loop: CASSLGGQPNTEAFF. CDR3 nucleotides: TGTGCCAGCAGTCTGGGCGGACAGCCGAACACTGAAGCTTTCTTT.

The chain has TRBV5-6 and TRBJ1-1; D perhaps matches TRBD1 (6 bases). V gave up 1 base and J gave up 5 bases, with 9 bases separating them. This CDR3 spans 13 amino acids. Germline-derived CDR1 and CDR2 are SGHDT and YYEEEE. This CDR3 reads CASSLLQGTEAFF. The DNA of the CDR3 is TGTGCCAGCAGCTTGCTCCAGGGGACTGAAGCTTTCTTT. The complete variable domain, with remaining parts taken from reference TRBV5-6 and TRBJ1-1, reads DAGVTQSPTHLIKTRGQQVTLRCSPKSGHDTVSWYQQALGQGPQFIFQYYEEEERQRGNFPDRFSGHQFPNYSSELNVNALLLGDSALYLCASSLLQGTEAFFGQGTRLTVV.

This chain connects TRBV28 to TRBJ2-2; tentatively, D is TRBD2 (6 bases). Germline V lookup: CDR1 MDHEN, CDR2 SYDVKM. V was cut by 1 base and J by 6 bases, with 15 bases left in between. This CDR3 comprises 16 residues. CDR3: CASSLFGSGGSGELFF. CDR3 coding DNA: TGTGCCAGCAGTTTATTTGGTAGCGGAGGGTCCGGGGAGCTGTTTTTT.

The chain employs TRBV11-2 and TRBJ2-7; 7 nucleotides match TRBD1. Germline V gene lookup returns CDR1 SGHAT and CDR2 FQNNGV. With V trimmed by 3 bases and J by 4 bases, 9 bases remained unmatched. The CDR3 spans 15 residues. This CDR3 is CASSFPGQARYEQYF. The DNA for the CDR3 is TGTGCCAGCAGCTTCCCAGGACAGGCGAGGTACGAGCAGTACTTC.

In this sample, this clone turned up once. V and J are TRBV7-9 and TRBJ1-6, with TRBD1 identical over 10 bases. The V gene end was trimmed by 3 bases and the J gene end by 11 bases; junction bases not matched to a gene: 4. CDR1 is SEHNR, CDR2 FQNEAQ, per germline (reference sequence). This CDR3 comprises 14 residues. CDR3 amino acids: CASSLGTGVPPLHF. The CDR3 nucleotides are TGTGCCAGCAGCTTGGGGACAGGGGTTCCACCCCTCCACTTT.

V and J are TRBV6-5 and TRBJ2-3; the D is unclear. Germline CDR1 is MNHEY and CDR2 is SVGAGI. The V gene lost 2 bases and the J gene lost 0 bases, with 12 bases spanning the gap. The CDR3 is 16 residues long. DNA of the CDR3: TGTGCCAGCAGTTACACCAGTCTAGGTAGCACAGATACGCAGTATTTT. It is translated as CASSYTSLGSTDTQYF.

V usage is TRBV7-6 and J usage is TRBJ2-1; 8 bases are a match to TRBD2. The length of the CDR3 is 15 residues. Germline trimming cut 3 bases from V and 6 bases from J; bases unmatched to any gene: 7. The V gene's germline CDR1 is SGHVS and CDR2 FNYEAQ. CDR3 sequence reads: CASSLNGGRSNEQFF. The DNA of the CDR3 is TGTGCCAGCAGCTTGAACGGCGGGAGGAGCAATGAGCAGTTCTTC.

CDR3 coding DNA: TGTGCCAGCAGACTACGGGACAGGGAACAGCCCCAGCATTTT. Its protein is CASRLRDREQPQHF. The chain employs TRBV7-8 and TRBJ1-5, with 9 bases that match TRBD1. V lost 6 bases and J lost 7; bases outside the gene matches: 7. CDR1 SGHVS and CDR2 FQNEAQ come from the germline V gene. The CDR3 sequence is 14 residues long. Variable domain in full (rest from reference TRBV7-8 and TRBJ1-5): GAGVSQSPRYKVAKRGQDVALRCDPISGHVSLFWYQQALGQGPEFLTYFQNEAQLDKSGLPSDRFFAERPEGSVSTLKIQRTQQEDSAVYLCASRLRDREQPQHFGDGTRLSIL.